The rows below give T cell receptor beta chains drawn from one sample of a study of cytomegalovirus exposure and HLA in healthy donors. Profiling relied on immunoSEQ multiplex PCR, and the TCRdb table lists in-frame clones only, not all of them. The sample's table shows 55,000 to 80,000 clones. Sequenced sample: PBMCs. The source of these receptors is a man aged 35 to 55 in good health and CMV-seronegative. Each CDR3 is given with its conserved first and last residue. The order of the fields is V gene, J gene, D gene, CDR3 length, CDR3 DNA, CDR3 protein. The D gene is left open where the match is weak.

TRBV5-1	TRBJ1-2	NA	14	TGCGCCAGCAGTCCCCTTGGGCGTAACTATGGCTACACCTTC	CASSPLGRNYGYTF
TRBV2	TRBJ2-2	TRBD1	15	TGTGCCAGCAGGGCATCCGGGACAGGGACCGGGGAGCTGTTTTTT	CASRASGTGTGELFF
TRBV7-3	TRBJ2-5	TRBD2	15	TGTGCCAGCAGCTTAACCGGGACTAGGCAAGAGACCCAGTACTTC	CASSLTGTRQETQYF
TRBV14	TRBJ2-3	NA	16	TGTGCCAGCAGCCAAGGATTGACTATCCGCACAGATACGCAGTATTTT	CASSQGLTIRTDTQYF
TRBV18	TRBJ1-5	TRBD1	17	TGTGCCAGCTCACGAGAAGGGGGCCTCTATAGCAATCAGCCCCAGCATTTT	CASSREGGLYSNQPQHF
TRBV2	TRBJ2-3	NA	15	TGTGCCAGCAGAACCACCTTACTCATGGCAGATACGCAGTATTTT	CASRTTLLMADTQYF
TRBV10-3	TRBJ2-7	TRBD2	13	TGTGCCATCAGTGGACTAGCGACCTACGAGCAGTACTTC	CAISGLATYEQYF
TRBV5-1	TRBJ2-1	NA	15	TGCGCCAGCAGCCGCGGGGCCCGGCCCTACAATGAGCAGTTCTTC	CASSRGARPYNEQFF
TRBV30	TRBJ1-5	NA	13	TGTGCCTGGAGTCCGGACAGAGGGCAGCCCCAGCATTTT	CAWSPDRGQPQHF
TRBV19	TRBJ1-6	NA	13	TGTGCCAGTAGTACCGCAGGGGAATCACCCCTCCACTTT	CASSTAGESPLHF
TRBV7-9	TRBJ2-5	TRBD2	16	TGTGCCAGCAGCCCCGGGACTAGCGGGACCCAAGAGACCCAGTACTTC	CASSPGTSGTQETQYF
TRBV4-2	TRBJ1-6	TRBD1	17	TGTGCCAGCAGCAGCCCGGAGGGGGCCTCCTATAATTCACCCCTCCACTTT	CASSSPEGASYNSPLHF
TRBV5-1	TRBJ2-1	NA	14	TGCGCCAGCAGCTTGGGGGAGCGGAGCAATGAGCAGTTCTTC	CASSLGERSNEQFF
TRBV28	TRBJ1-2	NA	13	TGTGCCAGCAGTTTGGCTCAGGGATATGGCTACACCTTC	CASSLAQGYGYTF
TRBV19	TRBJ2-5	NA	13	TGTGCCAGTAGTCGACAGGTCCAAGAGACCCAGTACTTC	CASSRQVQETQYF
TRBV10-3	TRBJ1-5	NA	14	TGTGCCATCAGTGAAACAGTTAGCAATCAGCCCCAGCATTTT	CAISETVSNQPQHF
TRBV27	TRBJ2-7	NA	17	TGTGCCAGCAGTCATCGGCCCGTAGGCAGGGCAAGGTACGAGCAGTACTTC	CASSHRPVGRARYEQYF
TRBV29-1	TRBJ2-5	NA	18	TGCAGCGTTTTCACGAAAAGCGGCAGGAGTCTGGTCATGGAGACCCAGTACTTC	CSVFTKSGRSLVMETQYF
TRBV28	TRBJ2-2	NA	14	TGTGCCAGCACAGAGACATCGAACACCGGGGAGCTGTTTTTT	CASTETSNTGELFF
TRBV4-1	TRBJ1-5	NA	16	TGCGCCAGCAGCCAATCTACCCTGACAGAATATCAGCCCCAGCATTTT	CASSQSTLTEYQPQHF
TRBV5-8	TRBJ2-7	NA	10	TGTGCCAGCATGGGGGGCGAGCAGTACTTC	CASMGGEQYF
TRBV10-1	TRBJ2-3	TRBD1	15	TGCGCCAGCAGTGACACAGACAGGGTGACAGATACGCAGTATTTT	CASSDTDRVTDTQYF
TRBV7-2	TRBJ2-3	TRBD2	19	TGTGCCAGCAGTTCTCCCCGAGGGGGACTAGCGGGGATGGGAGATACGCAGTATTTT	CASSSPRGGLAGMGDTQYF
TRBV18	TRBJ2-7	NA	15	TGTGCCAGCTCACCACCTAACGCAGTGAACTACGAGCAGTACTTC	CASSPPNAVNYEQYF
TRBV9	TRBJ1-1	TRBD1	15	TGTGCCAGCAGCGTACTGGGACAGGGGAACACTGAAGCTTTCTTT	CASSVLGQGNTEAFF
TRBV29-1	TRBJ1-4	NA	14	TGCAGCGTACACGGGGGAGGAACAAATGAAAAACTGTTTTTT	CSVHGGGTNEKLFF
TRBV6-1	TRBJ2-7	NA	15	TGTGCCAGCAGGAGGGTAAGGCCTTGGGATTACGAGCAGTACTTC	CASRRVRPWDYEQYF
TRBV7-2	TRBJ2-2	NA	14	TGTGCCAGCAGCTTAATCGGAGCCGCCGGGGAGCTGTTTTTT	CASSLIGAAGELFF
TRBV5-1	TRBJ2-5	TRBD2	15	TGCGCCAGCAGCTTTTCTGGGACTAGCACGGAGACCCAGTACTTC	CASSFSGTSTETQYF
TRBV19	TRBJ1-2	NA	12	TGTGCCAGCGATTACAGGAGCTATGGCTACACCTTC	CASDYRSYGYTF
TRBV11-1	TRBJ1-6	NA	17	TGTGCCAGCAGCCGCGGGGGCGGCCGCTCCTATAATTCACCCCTCCACTTT	CASSRGGGRSYNSPLHF
TRBV19	TRBJ2-7	TRBD2	15	TGTGCCAGTAGTGCTTCTAGCGGGGCTTCCTACGAGCAGTACTTC	CASSASSGASYEQYF
TRBV18	TRBJ2-7	NA	13	TGTGCCAGCTCACCTGGGCAACGCGCCGAGCAGTACTTC	CASSPGQRAEQYF
TRBV30	TRBJ2-5	TRBD2	17	TGTGCCTGGAGGCCCCCTCTAGCGGGGGGGCCGGGGGAGACCCAGTACTTC	CAWRPPLAGGPGETQYF
TRBV28	TRBJ1-4	NA	16	TGTGCCAGCAGTTTAGCGGTCTCAGGGAGGATGGAAAAACTGTTTTTT	CASSLAVSGRMEKLFF
TRBV10-1	TRBJ2-5	NA	12	TGCGCCAGCAGTGATAGGGGAAGAGCCCAGTACTTC	CASSDRGRAQYF
TRBV5-1	TRBJ2-1	TRBD2	16	TGCGCCAGCAGCTCCGTGACTAGCGGGGGTGACAATGAGCAGTTCTTC	CASSSVTSGGDNEQFF
TRBV6-9	TRBJ2-7	TRBD2	14	TGTGCCAGCAGTTACGGGGGGGCCTCCCGCGAGCAGTACTTC	CASSYGGASREQYF
TRBV11-2	TRBJ2-7	NA	14	TGTGCCAGCAGCTTAGTGTCCGGGGCCTACGAGCAGTACTTC	CASSLVSGAYEQYF
TRBV28	TRBJ2-7	TRBD1	16	TGTGCCAGCAGTTTTCGTGGACAGGGGTTCACCTACGAGCAGTACTTC	CASSFRGQGFTYEQYF
TRBV4-1	TRBJ2-7	NA	14	TGCGCCAGCAGCCTAGACACAGGGACTACGACGCAGTACTTC	CASSLDTGTTTQYF
TRBV11-2	TRBJ1-1	TRBD1	19	TGTGCCAGCAGCTCTGAACTGGGACAGGGGGGTTTCATGAACACTGAAGCTTTCTTT	CASSSELGQGGFMNTEAFF
TRBV7-2	TRBJ2-5	NA	14	TGTGCCAGCAGCTTAGCGGGGGGTCAAGAGACCCAGTACTTC	CASSLAGGQETQYF
TRBV28	TRBJ1-3	TRBD1	15	TGTGCCAGCAGTCTAACAGGGGTAGAGGGAAACACCATATATTTT	CASSLTGVEGNTIYF
TRBV19	TRBJ1-5	TRBD1	16	TGTGCCAGTAGCTCGGGACAGTTTCATAGCAATCAGCCCCAGCATTTT	CASSSGQFHSNQPQHF
TRBV2	TRBJ1-1	TRBD1	14	TGTGCCAGCAGTTGGACAGGGGCCGACACTGAAGCTTTCTTT	CASSWTGADTEAFF
TRBV18	TRBJ1-5	NA	13	TGTGCCAGCTCACCGACAGCCGATCAGCCCCAGCATTTT	CASSPTADQPQHF
TRBV30	TRBJ2-2	TRBD1	14	TGTGCCTGGAGTGCTAGGGACAGGGCGGGGGAGCTGTTTTTT	CAWSARDRAGELFF
TRBV2	TRBJ2-1	NA	17	TGTGCCAGCAGTGTTGGTGAGAGACAGAGCTCCTACAATGAGCAGTTCTTC	CASSVGERQSSYNEQFF
TRBV19	TRBJ1-2	NA	13	TGTGCCAGTAGTATGACAAGAAACTATGGCTACACCTTC	CASSMTRNYGYTF
TRBV7-9	TRBJ2-3	NA	14	TGTGCCAGCAGCTTAGAGGGGGACACAGATACGCAGTATTTT	CASSLEGDTDTQYF
TRBV11-2	TRBJ2-3	NA	14	TGTGCCAGCAGCTTAAGGACTTCTACATATACGCAGTATTTT	CASSLRTSTYTQYF
TRBV6-1	TRBJ1-4	TRBD1	14	TGTGCCAGCAGTCCGACAGGGGGCGATGAAAAACTGTTTTTT	CASSPTGGDEKLFF
TRBV10-3	TRBJ2-7	TRBD2	15	TGTGCCATCAAGGGGGGACTAGGCCCTTCCTACGAGCAGTACTTC	CAIKGGLGPSYEQYF
TRBV27	TRBJ1-2	TRBD1	14	TGTGCCAGCAGTCCTGCTGGGACAGGGCTAGGCTACACCTTC	CASSPAGTGLGYTF